This T cell receptor (beta chain) was profiled in a study of molecular identifiers for immune sequencing clone quantification. About the study: RNA, taken in replicates from around 20,000 or 100,000 naive CD8 cells, was split five ways, with four sequenced.

It was with previously described methods and listed TCR primers that bulk TCR libraries were made. TCRdb re-derived calls from the PCR reads in MiXCR, one entry per CDR3 protein. Among roughly 40,000 distinct CDR3 sequences listed, about a quarter were seen once. The CDR3 totals 13 residues. Germline V gene data show CDR1 as SQVTM and CDR2 as ANQGSEA. V lost 4 bases and J lost 4, with 14 bases in between. This clonotype was picked up many times. Its antigen is as yet unknown. With RNA at 10%, 30% or 50%, naive CD8 libraries came from roughly 20,000 to 1,000,000 sorted cells. The study's findings and limits: Whereas clones above 20 RNA copies held under 1% of naive-cell molecules, they held over 98% of effector molecules.

This clonotype originated in a human donor in good health. Some libraries in this study had Jurkat cell RNA spiked in. This chain uses TRBV29-1 with TRBJ2-7; TRBD1 might be the D (6 bases). Sequencing was done on a sample of naive CD8+ T cells from blood, with Jurkat cell RNA spiked in. Subset of the sample: FACS-sorted CD8+CD4-CCR7+CD45RA+ naive T cells. The CDR3 coding sequence is TGCAGCGTTGCCTCGGGACACCCTTACGAGCAGTACTTC. As protein: CSVASGHPYEQYF.